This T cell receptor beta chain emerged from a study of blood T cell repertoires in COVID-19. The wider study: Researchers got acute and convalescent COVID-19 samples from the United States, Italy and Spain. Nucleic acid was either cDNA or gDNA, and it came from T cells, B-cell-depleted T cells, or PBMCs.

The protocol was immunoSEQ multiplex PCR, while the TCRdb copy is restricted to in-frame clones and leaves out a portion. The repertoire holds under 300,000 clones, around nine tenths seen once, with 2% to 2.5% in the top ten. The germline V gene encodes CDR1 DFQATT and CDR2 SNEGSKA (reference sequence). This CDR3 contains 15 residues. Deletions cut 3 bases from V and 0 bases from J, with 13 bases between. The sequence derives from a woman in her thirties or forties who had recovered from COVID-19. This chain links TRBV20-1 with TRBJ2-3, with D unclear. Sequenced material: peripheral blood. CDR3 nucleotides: TGCAGTGCTAGTCAAGAGGCGCGTAGCACAGATACGCAGTATTTT. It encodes CSASQEARSTDTQYF.